This T cell receptor (beta chain) came from a study of blood T cell repertoires in COVID-19. Study-wide context: PBMCs, B-cell-depleted T cells, or T cells provided the cDNA or gDNA that made up the material.

Germline values: CDR1 SQVTM, CDR2 ANQGSEA. The CDR3 is made up of 13 amino acids. Clones were sequenced by immunoSEQ multiplex PCR, and TCRdb holds only the in-frame ones, with some missing. Seen here are some 520,000 clones, about 91% observed once, and the top ten hold 0.8% to 0.9%. Followed longitudinally, the Seattle patients had been enrolled during active infection. A note on this clone: An end of the junction differs from the germline gene, which may be a read error.

This TCR was sampled from a man between 18 and 29 years old with COVID-19, enrolled during active disease. Sequencing was done on a sample of peripheral blood. The chain carries TRBV29-1 and TRBJ2-5; no firm D call. CDR3 region: CSVEEGVTQTQYF. The CDR3 region has the DNA TGCAGCGTTGAAGAGGGTGTGACTCAGACGCAGTACTTC.